This T cell receptor beta chain was documented in a study of T cells in Graves' hyperthyroidism and ophthalmopathy (dated by TCRdb to between 2018 and 2021). Looking at the study overall: Peripheral blood was sampled at the time of initial diagnosis, prior to any treatment. In addition, the study compared T-cell repertoires in thyroid tissue and in blood from roughly six Graves' hyperthyroidism patients. An independent validation cohort of under 20 hyperthyroidism patients and more than 15 patients who later progressed to ophthalmopathy tested prospective prediction of ophthalmopathy. Once sampling was done, hyperthyroidism patients were given methimazole at a starting dose of 30 mg daily, whereas ophthalmopathy patients were given high-dose intravenous methylprednisolone. TCR Vbeta CDR3 sequencing of some 140 peripheral blood samples (around 45 ophthalmopathy, about 74 hyperthyroidism and roughly 17 progressor patients) is reported in the paper. A discovery cohort of approximately 100 patients, about 43 with Graves' ophthalmopathy and approximately 55 with stable Graves' hyperthyroidism, was used to find distinguishing TCR V-J signatures. The 75 to 100 discovery patients were randomly split 7:3 into training and test sets. Findings and caveats that apply to the study as a whole: In cross-validation, a model built on a 13 V-J signature told ophthalmopathy apart from stable hyperthyroidism with approximately 90% sensitivity and 81% to 82% specificity, and in testing the same model reached 80%/75%. Most expanded thyroid clonotypes (frequency above 0.001) were also detected in blood, suggesting blood repertoires may reflect thyroid immune responses. No statistical method was used to set the sample size in advance, and investigators knew the group allocation. In validation, progression to ophthalmopathy was predicted by the model with around 71% sensitivity and 72% to 85% specificity, a median of approximately 7.1 months before onset.

The CDR3 goes from the cysteine to the phenylalanine over 12 residues. The read is trimmed to its CDR3 DNA, 36 bases read in frame from base 1. Trimming removed 2 bases from V and 7 bases from J, leaving 8 bases between the germline ends. CDR1 is given as GTSNPN and CDR2 as SVGIG, both from the germline V gene (reference sequence). Hyperthyroidism patients were aged 18 to 65 years and newly diagnosed, with disease duration of less than 2 months. Patients with uncontrolled infections, other autoimmune diseases, pregnancy or lactation were excluded. Diagnoses relied on clinical symptoms, serum thyroxine and TRAb, thyroid ultrasound and orbital computed tomography. For progressor patients, blood was drawn at the first diagnosis of hyperthyroidism, before any ophthalmopathy symptoms had appeared. PBMCs were separated from under 12 ml of fresh peripheral blood using Ficoll-Paque density gradient centrifugation. Patients classed as progressors first received a Graves' hyperthyroidism diagnosis and then went on to develop ophthalmopathy during follow-up. Total RNA was extracted with Trizol reagent, and quality was checked on an Agilent 2100 Bioanalyzer.

The TCR beta CDR3 regions were amplified from the RNA transcripts. The first round of RT-PCR for the TCR CDR3 was performed with the HTBI primer set and the Qiagen OneStep RT-PCR kit. Libraries were constructed in a second round of multiplex PCR, after which size selection and purification were performed. Paired-end sequencing of the libraries was performed with 100 bp reads on an Illumina HiSeq2000. From the authors' description of their analysis: SOAPnuke was used to process the raw data, with reads discarded if the reads contained adapters or uncalled bases, had a mean Phred below 15, or lacked an exact constant-primer or identifier match. High-quality paired reads were merged using COPE v1.2.5, and each unique nucleotide sequence was defined as a clonotype. MiTCR v1.1 was used to align clonotypes to the IMGT TRBV, TRBD and TRBJ reference segments. The analysis included only V-J combinations with a frequency above 0.0001, which together covered around 99% of the repertoires. The TCS score was defined as F50 (clonal expansion) divided by E x V (chaos), with BLOSUM62-based TCRdist calculated between CDR3 peptides within each V-J. Welch's t-statistics and random forest reduced some 510 V-J features to roughly 13, which were used in a naive Bayes classifier (R e1071). The raw public reads went through TCRdb reprocessing: fastp at Q25, MiXCR clone calling, in-frame beta chains kept. Every CDR3 protein is listed once, alongside the most common genes and DNA of its rows. TCRdb's processing, not the authors' own work, is the source of the V and J calls. The sample table records 150,000 or so distinct CDR3 sequences; over 20% of these occur just once. The ten largest make up about 67% of the sample.

Concerning this clonotype: Its antigen is currently not known. Base qualities are not recorded, but no much larger clone differs from it by a single base.

This chain joins TRBV30 to TRBJ1-4; TRBD1 is possibly the D segment (5 matching bases). The sequencing sample was made of blood. This clonotype was sampled from a woman between 45 and 65 years old with Graves' hyperthyroidism that later progressed to Graves' ophthalmopathy. The bases are TGTGCCTGGAGTTTCAGGGCTGAAAAACTGTTTTTT. The translation is CAWSFRAEKLFF. Reference TRBV30 and TRBJ1-4 proteins supply the regions before and after the CDR3; the full variable domain is: SQTIHQWPATLVQPVGSPLSLECTVEGTSNPNLYWYRQAAGRGLQLLFYSVGIGQISSEVPQNLSASRPQDRQFILSSKKLLLSDSGFYLCAWSFRAEKLFFGSGTQLSVL.